A single sample gave rise to the 8 T cell receptor beta chains below, sequenced in a study of human T cells and chemical hapten exposure. Indicated time point: patch test 2, 6 weeks after DPC sensitization. Treatment here: therapeutic diphenylcyclopropenone sensitization with weekly scalp DPC. In TCRdb, the RACE reads were re-called with MiXCR into one record per CDR3 protein. Among approximately 80,000 distinct CDR3 sequences listed, roughly 10% were seen once. The material sequenced was whole blood, taken in connection with sensitization to the hapten diphenylcyclopropenone (DPC). The receptor source for this set is a young woman with alopecia areata. Some clones in this sample may be carry-over from other donors' samples.

This clonotype was seen at least ten times. The chain has TRBV6-1 and TRBJ1-3; D gene uncertain. Germline lookup yields CDR1 MNHNS and CDR2 SASEGT. This CDR3 comprises 15 residues. V was cut by 0 bases and J by 0 bases, with 6 bases left in between. The CDR3: CASSEAPDSGNTIYF. As DNA, the CDR3 is TGTGCCAGCAGTGAAGCTCCAGACTCTGGAAACACCATATATTTT.

The chain recombines TRBV29-1 with TRBJ2-2, with D perhaps TRBD1 (6 bases). Per germline, CDR1 SQVTM and CDR2 ANQGSEA. V lost 8 bases, J lost 3 bases, and 19 bases lay in between. The CDR3 runs to 15 residues. The CDR3 loop is CSFRPGDTYTGELFF. CDR3 nucleotides: TGCAGCTTCCGCCCCGGGGACACGTACACCGGGGAGCTGTTTTTT.

This clonotype has ten or more counts. The chain combines TRBV5-5 with TRBJ1-6; no firm D call. The V gene's germline CDR1 is SGHKS and CDR2 YYEKEE (reference sequence). CDR3 length: 15 amino acids. Trimming removed 2 bases at V and 7 bases at J, with 13 bases between. The CDR3 is CASSFSPARNSPLHF. CDR3 bases: TGTGCCAGCAGCTTTTCCCCAGCGAGAAATTCACCCCTCCACTTT.

This clonotype was found many times. V usage is TRBV7-6 and J usage is TRBJ2-5, with unresolved D. This CDR3 comprises 15 residues. CDR1 is SGHVS, CDR2 FNYEAQ, per germline. Trimming left V 1 base short and J 5 bases short, with 14 bases between. The CDR3 protein is CASSLGSGPWETQYF. CDR3 bases: TGTGCCAGCAGCTTAGGGTCAGGACCATGGGAGACCCAGTACTTC. The whole variable domain, filled in from reference TRBV7-6 and TRBJ2-5, reads GAGVSQSPRYKVTKRGQDVALRCDPISGHVSLYWYRQALGQGPEFLTYFNYEAQQDKSGLPNDRFSAERPEGSISTLTIQRTEQRDSAMYRCASSLGSGPWETQYFGPGTRLLVL.

This clonotype was seen many times. The chain combines TRBV18 with TRBJ1-2; D may be TRBD1 (6 bases). The CDR3 covers 13 residues. With 3 bases removed from V and 6 bases from J, the gap between germline ends came to 11 bases. The germline gives CDR1 KGHSH, CDR2 LQKENI. The CDR3 DNA sequence: TGTGCCAGCTCACCGGGGGCAAACGATGGCTACACCTTC. Amino acid sequence: CASSPGANDGYTF.

This clonotype came up many times. J is TRBJ2-3 and V is TRBV4-2; D could derive from TRBD1 or TRBD2 (5 bases each). V dropped 1 base and J dropped 5 bases, with 13 bases sitting between them. The CDR3 is 15 amino acids. In germline, CDR1 is LGHNA, CDR2 YNFKEQ. Here the CDR3 reads CASSQAGAREDTQYF. The CDR3 nucleotides are TGTGCCAGCAGCCAAGCCGGGGCCCGGGAAGATACGCAGTATTTT.

The CDR3 DNA is TGCAGCGCAAGTGACCTTACGGGACACCTGAACACTGAAGCTTTCTTT. Its protein product is CSASDLTGHLNTEAFF. The chain employs TRBV29-1 and TRBJ1-1; possibly TRBD1 for D (6 bases). The V gene lost 7 bases and the J gene lost 0 bases, with 21 bases spanning the gap. Germline CDR1 is SQVTM and CDR2 is ANQGSEA. The CDR3 length is 16 residues.

On this clonotype: At one end the junction does not follow the germline gene, possibly because of a read error. J is TRBJ1-2 and V is TRBV24-1, with D possibly being TRBD1 (5 bases). The V gene's germline CDR1 is KGHDR and CDR2 SFDVKD. The CDR3 runs to 14 residues. The CDR3 DNA reads TGTGCCACCAGTGAAACCGGGACTAATTATGGCTACACCTTC. Protein sequence: CATSETGTNYGYTF.